Presented here are 31 T cell receptor beta chains from one specimen sequenced in a study of tumor-infiltrating lymphocytes in primary liver carcinoma. Using a constant-region primer together with ProtoScript II reverse transcriptase, TCR beta cDNA was made from 450 to 600 ng of total RNA. Amplification in three nested multiplex PCR rounds with slightly modified ARM-PCR gave rise to TCR beta libraries. With TRBV1-TRBV30 forward primers and a C-beta reverse primer, the first two PCR rounds were run for 10 to 11 cycles each. TCRdb reprocessed the multiplex PCR reads via MiXCR and lists one record per CDR3 protein. The sample contains about 310,000 distinct CDR3 sequences, 50% to 60% of which appear only once. Germline DNA was also extracted, and blood RNA was taken from unsorted whole blood. The sample was peripheral blood. These TCRs come from a woman aged 25 to 39 with primary liver carcinoma and hepatitis B virus infection.

Concerning this clonotype itself: Since a much larger clone is just one base distant, this may be a read error. DNA of the CDR3: TGCAGCGTCGGGGGGACCGGGCGATTTGGCTACACCTTC. This codes for CSVGGTGRFGYTF. This sequence joins TRBV29-1 and TRBJ1-2; D possibly corresponds to TRBD1 (5 bases). V was shortened by 6 bases and J by 7 bases, with 18 bases between the two germline ends. There are 13 residues in the CDR3. Germline assignment: CDR1 SQVTM and CDR2 ANQGSEA.

A single count supports this clonotype. The chain has TRBV11-3 and TRBJ2-2; weak D call: TRBD2 (5 bases). Germline CDR1 SGHNT, CDR2 YENEEA. Trimming took off 2 bases at V and 9 bases at J, with 16 bases between the two ends. CDR3 length: 15 amino acids. CDR3 residues: CASSLRGSNTWELFF. As DNA, the CDR3 is TGTGCCAGCAGCTTACGAGGGAGCAATACCTGGGAGCTGTTTTTT.

This clonotype was counted only a few times. With a much larger clone just one base away, this may be a read error. As DNA, the CDR3 is TGCGCCGGCAGCCACCCTCTAGGACAAAGCACAGATACGCAGTATTTT. It encodes CAGSHPLGQSTDTQYF. The chain couples TRBV4-1 to TRBJ2-3; TRBD1 is a possible D gene (5 bases). From germline, CDR1 is MGHRA and CDR2 YSYEKL. The CDR3 is 16 amino acids.

This clonotype was found a few times. The chain is built from TRBV6-6 and TRBJ2-3; D is unclear. The CDR3 is 17 residues long. Germline CDR1 is MNHNY and CDR2 is SVGAGI (reference sequence). Between the trimmed V and J ends, which lost 0 bases and 4 bases, there was a span of 17 bases. The CDR3 here is CASSYSTSNTRADTQYF. CDR3 coding DNA: TGTGCCAGCAGTTACTCTACGTCGAATACCCGCGCAGATACGCAGTATTTT.

Comments on this clonotype: One end of the junction varies from germline; a read error may be responsible. This chain joins TRBV11-2 and TRBJ2-7; unclear D gene. This CDR3 is built from 16 residues. CDR1 SGHAT and CDR2 FQNNGV come from the germline V gene. In DNA form, the CDR3 reads TGTGCCAGCAGCCATATTGAAGCGATCGAGGCTGGCGAGCAGTCCTTC. Its protein is CASSHIEAIEAGEQSF.

This clonotype was found many times. The chain is built from TRBV6-6 and TRBJ2-4; a weak D match, TRBD1 (5 bases). The ends were cut back, 4 bases at V and 0 bases at J, with 19 bases in the middle. From germline, CDR1 is MNHNY and CDR2 SVGAGI (reference sequence). CDR3 length: 18 residues. CDR3 protein: CASSSRTRMIIAKNIQYF. Here the CDR3 DNA reads TGTGCCAGCAGTTCCCGGACACGAATGATAATAGCCAAAAACATTCAGTACTTC.

This clonotype was found a few times. The chain has TRBV6-5 and TRBJ2-3, with 7 bases matching TRBD2. Trimming at V came to 6 bases and at J to 0 bases, leaving 6 bases not matched to a gene. The CDR3 is made up of 15 amino acids. Germline loops: CDR1 MNHEY, CDR2 SVGAGI. Here the CDR3 DNA reads TGTGCCAGCAGGAGTAGCGGGTCGAGCACAGATACGCAGTATTTT. Amino acid sequence: CASRSSGSSTDTQYF.

Worth noting for this clonotype: A much larger clone is a single base away; this may be a read error. The chain uses TRBV14 and TRBJ2-5; D may be TRBD2 (6 bases). In germline, CDR1 is SGHDN, CDR2 FVKESK. The CDR3 contains 13 residues. CDR3 sequence: CAISRDFQETQYF. CDR3 coding DNA: TGTGCCATCAGCAGGGACTTTCAAGAGACCCAGTACTTC.

Comment on this clonotype: One junction end disagrees with the germline gene, perhaps due to a read error. The gene calls are TRBV12-5 and TRBJ2-7; D is perhaps TRBD1 or TRBD2 (7 bases each). CDR1 LGHNT and CDR2 FRNRAP come from the germline V gene. The CDR3 has 17 residues. The CDR3 bases are TGTGCTACTGGTTTGGTACAGGGGCTAGCGGAAAGGAACGAGCAGTACTTC. It translates to CATGLVQGLAERNEQYF.

The CDR3 coding sequence is TGCGCCAGCAACTATAGAAGCGGCTACGAGCAGTACTTC. Translated, it gives CASNYRSGYEQYF. This chain uses TRBV4-1 with TRBJ2-7; D may be TRBD2 (5 bases). The V end lost 7 bases, the J end lost 3 bases, and 13 bases lay between the germline ends. The germline V gene encodes CDR1 MGHRA and CDR2 YSYEKL. The CDR3 spans 13 residues.

This clonotype was seen repeatedly, ten times or more. The V gene is TRBV12-3 or TRBV12-4, the J gene TRBJ1-5, with D possibly being TRBD1 (6 bases). V was clipped by 7 bases and J by 5 bases, with 18 bases between them. There are 15 residues in the CDR3. The CDR3 region is CASTPPGDLYQPQHF. CDR3 sequence (DNA): TGTGCCAGCACCCCGCCAGGGGACCTTTATCAGCCCCAGCATTTT.

The sample holds one count of this clonotype. The V gene is TRBV12-3 or TRBV12-4, the J gene TRBJ2-5, with TRBD2 matching 7 bases. This CDR3 contains 17 residues. V was clipped by 7 bases and J by 2 bases; unmatched bases: 16. This chain's CDR3 is CASTPFWGGEYQETQYF. Written as DNA, the CDR3 is TGTGCCAGCACCCCCTTCTGGGGAGGGGAGTATCAAGAGACCCAGTACTTC.

The table lists this clonotype with many counts. V usage is TRBV11-3 and J usage is TRBJ2-5; D is ambiguous. V shed 3 bases and J shed 5 bases, with 10 bases lying between them. Germline CDR1 SGHNT, CDR2 YENEEA. The CDR3 has 13 residues. The CDR3 loop reads CASSLLTVETQYF. The CDR3 nucleotides are TGTGCCAGCAGCTTGCTTACGGTGGAGACCCAGTACTTC.

V is TRBV12-3 or TRBV12-4 and J is TRBJ2-7; no firm D call. This CDR3 has 15 residues. With 2 bases removed from V and 0 bases from J, the gap between germline ends came to 11 bases. The CDR3 nucleotides are TGTGCCAGCAGTTTACCCCCACGCCCCTCCTACGAGCAGTACTTC. As protein: CASSLPPRPSYEQYF.

This clonotype was recorded at least ten times. This chain joins TRBV11-3 and TRBJ2-4; tentative D call: TRBD2 (5 bases). CDR3 length equals 13 residues. The V gene lost 7 bases and the J gene lost 6 bases, with 13 bases spanning the gap. Germline CDR1 and CDR2: SGHNT and YENEEA. The DNA for the CDR3 is TGTGCCAGCACCCATGGAGGATTAAACATTCAGTACTTC. This translates into CASTHGGLNIQYF. The variable domain in full, completed from reference TRBV11-3 and TRBJ2-4, reads EAGVVQSPRYKIIEKKQPVAFWCNPISGHNTLYWYLQNLGQGPELLIRYENEEAVDDSQLPKDRFSAERLKGVDSTLKIQPAELGDSAVYLCASTHGGLNIQYFGAGTRLSVL.

This clonotype was seen at least ten times. The chain employs TRBV12-3 or TRBV12-4 and TRBJ1-2; D remains ambiguous. Deletions cut 7 bases from V and 7 bases from J, with 16 bases between. CDR3 length: 13 amino acids. CDR3 nucleotides: TGTGCCAGCACCAAACTACGAGGCGGTGGCTACACCTTC. Its translation is CASTKLRGGGYTF.

This clonotype has just a few counts. The rearrangement uses TRBV5-6 and TRBJ1-5; D gene unclear. Germline V lookup: CDR1 SGHDT, CDR2 YYEEEE. The V end lost 0 bases, the J end lost 7 bases, and 11 bases lay between the germline ends. This CDR3 has 14 residues. Written as DNA, the CDR3 is TGTGCCAGCAGCTTGGGGGGTGCGCGCCAGCCCCAGCATTTT. Its translation: CASSLGGARQPQHF.

The genes are TRBV7-9 and TRBJ2-3, with TRBD2 matching 14 bases. The CDR3 loop spans 15 amino acids. Germline assignment: CDR1 SEHNR and CDR2 FQNEAQ (reference sequence). V lost 5 bases and J lost 3; bases outside the gene matches: 1. In DNA form, the CDR3 reads TGTGCCAGCAGCGGGACTAGCGGGAGAACAGATACGCAGTATTTT. Its translation: CASSGTSGRTDTQYF.

A note on this clonotype: It is likely a read error, because the conserved phenylalanine at the end of the CDR3 is missing. The chain has TRBV12-5 and TRBJ1-1; maybe TRBD1 (5 bases). The CDR3 has 13 amino acids. The germline V gene has CDR1 LGHNT and CDR2 FRNRAP. V gave up 1 base and J gave up 5 bases, with 8 bases separating them. This CDR3 reads CASGLDGGTEAFY. Here the CDR3 DNA reads TGTGCTAGTGGTTTGGACGGGGGTACTGAAGCTTTCTAT.

Worth noting for this clonotype: Because it lacks the conserved phenylalanine or tryptophan at the end, this CDR3 is likely a read error. CDR3 DNA sequence: TGTGCCAGCAGCCAACAGACCATCGGGGAGCTGTTTTCT. The encoded protein is CASSQQTIGELFS. V usage is TRBV14 and J usage is TRBJ2-2; D call uncertain. CDR3 length: 13 amino acids. Germline V lookup: CDR1 SGHDN, CDR2 FVKESK. The V end was cut by 2 bases, the J end by 7 bases, with 8 bases between.

Turning to this clonotype: The CDR3 end shows no conserved phenylalanine or tryptophan, and so a read error is likely. The limits of the CDR3 on the DNA are not certain, so only TCRdb's listed CDR3 is given. The rearrangement joins TRBV12-3 or TRBV12-4 to TRBJ2-3; TRBD1, the table's D call, lacks a check against the DNA. The CDR3 comprises 11 residues, both ends counted. The CDR3: CASSYGTTRDL.

Notes on this clonotype: A read error is possible here, since a much larger clone lies one base away. The chain carries TRBV5-5 and TRBJ2-7, with no clear D. The CDR3 is made up of 15 amino acids. Germline loops: CDR1 SGHKS, CDR2 YYEKEE (reference sequence). V dropped 0 bases and J dropped 2 bases, with 12 bases sitting between them. The CDR3 reads CASSLAAIGAYEQYF. The CDR3 DNA follows: TGTGCCAGCAGCTTGGCGGCTATCGGAGCCTACGAGCAGTACTTC.

Concerning this clonotype: A much more abundant neighbour one base away suggests this may be a read error. V usage is TRBV6-5 and J usage is TRBJ2-7; D gene uncertain. The CDR3 contains 13 residues. Germline V lookup: CDR1 MNHEY, CDR2 SVGAGI. V was clipped by 6 bases and J by 3 bases, with 12 bases between them. The CDR3, as DNA: TGTGCCAGCAGCTCTACCATAGACTACGAGCAGTACTTC. Translating gives CASSSTIDYEQYF.

The genes are TRBV11-2 and TRBJ2-7; D uncertain. Germline V gene sequence: CDR1 SGHAT, CDR2 FQNNGV. The length of the CDR3 is 12 residues. V lost 7 bases to trimming and J lost 4 bases, with 11 bases between them. The CDR3 protein is CASNSGTYEQYF. CDR3 nucleotide sequence: TGTGCCAGCAACTCAGGAACATACGAGCAGTACTTC.

Details on this clonotype: The junction does not match germline at one end; this may be a read error. The chain combines TRBV28 with TRBJ2-3; perhaps TRBD2 as D (6 bases). The CDR3 is 12 amino acids. Per germline, CDR1 MDHEN and CDR2 SYDVKM. Here the CDR3 reads CASSLLASTRYF. The CDR3 region has the DNA TGTGCCAGCAGTTTACTAGCGTCTACGCGGTATTTT.

This clonotype was detected only a few times. One end of the junction is discordant with germline, which a read error may explain. This chain joins TRBV29-1 and TRBJ1-5; tentatively, D is TRBD1 (6 bases). The CDR3 spans 14 residues. CDR1 is SQVTM, CDR2 ANQGSEA, per germline. The CDR3 nucleotides are TGCAGCGTTCAAGAGGGGGGGCAGAATCAGCCCCAGCATTTT. Translated: CSVQEGGQNQPQHF.

The chain recombines TRBV6-4 with TRBJ2-3, with 12 positions matching TRBD2. CDR3 length equals 15 residues. Looked up from germline, CDR1 is MRHNA and CDR2 is SNTAGT. After removal of 4 bases from V and 3 bases from J, the junction contained 2 bases not matched to a gene. CDR3 protein: CASSAGTSGTDTQYF. CDR3 in DNA: TGTGCCAGCAGTGCCGGGACTAGCGGGACAGATACGCAGTATTTT.

In regard to this clonotype: A much larger clone differs from this one at a single base, so this may be a read error. The chain links TRBV6-1 to TRBJ2-5, with D perhaps given as TRBD1 or TRBD2 (5 bases each). V was cut by 4 bases and J by 8 bases, with 5 bases left in between. This CDR3 has 10 residues. Germline V lookup: CDR1 MNHNS, CDR2 SASEGT. CDR3 DNA: TGTGCCAGCAGTGGGGACACCCAGTACTTC. Translated: CASSGDTQYF.

A word on this clonotype: A much larger clonotype is one base distant, so this may be a read error. The V gene is TRBV4-3, the J gene TRBJ2-2; D might be TRBD1 (7 bases). Germline values: CDR1 LGHNA, CDR2 YSLEER. The CDR3 sequence is 21 residues long. The CDR3 spells CASSHQPLSEVEGAVHGEPFF. The CDR3 bases are TGCGCCAGCAGCCATCAACCCCTAAGTGAAGTGGAGGGGGCTGTTCACGGGGAGCCGTTTTTT.

CDR3 bases: TGTGCCAGCAGCGTCCGGGGGGCGGACAATGAGCAGTTCTTC. Amino acid sequence: CASSVRGADNEQFF. The chain links TRBV27 to TRBJ2-1, with D perhaps matching TRBD2 (7 bases). Germline values: CDR1 MNHEY, CDR2 SMNVEV (reference sequence). The CDR3 has 14 residues. Trimming removed 6 bases from V and 5 bases from J, with 14 bases in between.

This clonotype has just a few counts. The rearrangement links TRBV5-5 to TRBJ1-3, with unresolved D. CDR1 is SGHKS, CDR2 YYEKEE, per germline (reference sequence). V lost 4 bases to trimming and J lost 1 base, with 12 bases between them. CDR3 size: 15 residues. CDR3: CASSLSVSSGNTIYF. In DNA, the CDR3 is TGTGCCAGCAGCCTCTCCGTATCGTCTGGAAACACCATATATTTT.